Included here is one TCR beta chain sequence, with context. What it binds is unknown. Preparing the TCRbeta library involved the use of unique molecular identifiers. TCRdb used MiXCR to reprocess the PCR reads, holding one entry per CDR3 protein. Of 500,000 to 750,000 distinct CDR3 sequences in the sample, approximately 12% were seen once. This specimen comes from a study of T-cell reconstitution after alpha-beta-depleted transplantation in children. Overall study results and limits: Newly made T cells mostly supplied T-cell counts and diversity one year after transplant. Expanded graft clones numbering several hundred reportedly gave rise to alpha-beta T cells about two months after transplant.

Germline CDR1 reads KGHSH; CDR2 reads LQKENI. V lost 6 bases, J lost 5 bases, and 6 bases stayed unmatched. The CDR3 is 14 residues long. This clonotype originated in a male patient younger than 18 who had a stem cell transplant for acute myeloid leukemia, so the T cells may come from the graft donor. This chain links TRBV18 with TRBJ1-5; 8 bases are a match to TRBD1. The sample was PBMCs, mostly from graft donor cells, taken 360 days after TCRalphabeta/CD19-depleted stem cell transplant. The CDR3 bases are TGTGCCAGCTCCCGGACAGGGTCTGATCAGCCCCAGCATTTT. Amino acids: CASSRTGSDQPQHF.